One and the same sample provided the 10 T cell receptor beta chains below, sequenced in a study of blood T cell repertoires in COVID-19. The protocol was immunoSEQ multiplex PCR, while the TCRdb copy is restricted to in-frame clones and leaves out a portion. The sample yields around 240,000 clones, roughly nine tenths seen once. Input material: PBMCs or T cells enriched from blood (not recorded which). These receptors originate from a human donor in a cohort exposed to, infected with or recovered from COVID-19 (not recorded which). The donor label of this sample is uncertain.

The chain carries TRBV2 and TRBJ2-3; D remains ambiguous. CDR3 length equals 13 residues. Germline V lookup: CDR1 SNHLY, CDR2 FYNNEI. V dropped 8 bases and J dropped 0 bases, with 9 bases sitting between them. The DNA of the CDR3 is TGTGCCAGCGGTCCGGTTAGCACAGATACGCAGTATTTT. This codes for CASGPVSTDTQYF.

DNA for the CDR3: TGTGCCAGCAGTGAACCCCTCGGGCAGGGGGCACGCGGGGAGCTGTTTTTT. Protein: CASSEPLGQGARGELFF. The chain employs TRBV25-1 and TRBJ2-2; TRBD1 matches 8 bases. The CDR3 totals 17 residues. V lost 2 bases to trimming and J lost 7 bases; unmatched junction nucleotides: 12. Germline V gives CDR1 MGHDK, CDR2 SYGVNS.

The chain couples TRBV4-3 to TRBJ2-3; D uncertain. The germline V and J ends were trimmed by 0 bases and 0 bases, with 13 bases remaining between them. This CDR3 contains 17 residues. Germline loops: CDR1 LGHNA, CDR2 YSLEER. The CDR3, as DNA: TGCGCCAGCAGCCAAGATTATGGGCGTTCGAGCACAGATACGCAGTATTTT. Translation: CASSQDYGRSSTDTQYF.

The chain is built from TRBV12-3 or TRBV12-4 and TRBJ1-4; no clear D. This CDR3 has 12 residues. V was clipped by 2 bases and J by 10 bases, with 8 bases between them. The CDR3 is CASSLQAGKLFF. The CDR3 region has the DNA TGTGCCAGCAGTTTACAGGCGGGAAAACTGTTTTTT.

This clone was counted only a few times. This rearrangement joins TRBV27 to TRBJ1-1, with D perhaps TRBD1 (6 bases). Between the trimmed V and J ends, which lost 0 bases and 8 bases, there was a span of 10 bases. CDR3 length equals 13 residues. Germline CDR1 is MNHEY and CDR2 is SMNVEV (reference sequence). As DNA, the CDR3 is TGTGCCAGCAGTTTATCACAGGGAACCGAAGCTTTCTTT. This sequence encodes CASSLSQGTEAFF.

The J gene is TRBJ1-6, the V gene TRBV11-2; D is perhaps TRBD1 (6 bases). The CDR3 has 15 amino acids. CDR1 is SGHAT, CDR2 FQNNGV, per germline. V gave up 1 base and J gave up 4 bases, with 8 bases separating them. DNA of the CDR3: TGTGCCAGCAGCTTAGGCAGGGGTTATAATTCACCCCTCCACTTT. Translating gives CASSLGRGYNSPLHF.

This chain connects TRBV27 to TRBJ1-2; 12 bases fit TRBD1. This CDR3 has 16 residues. Trimming at V came to 2 bases and at J to 7 bases, leaving 8 bases not matched to a gene. Germline CDR1 is MNHEY and CDR2 is SMNVEV (reference sequence). Here the CDR3 reads CASSLDRDRGLGGYTF. In DNA form, the CDR3 reads TGTGCCAGCAGTTTAGACCGGGACAGGGGGCTCGGTGGCTACACCTTC.

The sample holds a few counts of this clone. V and J are TRBV19 and TRBJ2-7; D may be TRBD1 (6 bases). This CDR3 region has 14 residues. Between the trimmed V and J ends, which lost 5 bases and 3 bases, there was a span of 14 bases. CDR1 LNHDA and CDR2 SQIVND come from the germline V gene (reference sequence). The CDR3 coding sequence is TGTGCCAGTAGTCAGGGACATGCGGACTACGAGCAGTACTTC. Its protein is CASSQGHADYEQYF.

This clone was observed a single time. The chain uses TRBV10-3 and TRBJ2-5; 7 nucleotides match TRBD2. This CDR3 comprises 14 residues. From germline, CDR1 is ENHRY and CDR2 SYGVKD. The V and J ends lost 8 bases and 1 base, in that order; junction bases with no gene match: 7. Written as DNA, the CDR3 is TGTGCCATCGGTCGGGGGGAACTCCAAGAGACCCAGTACTTC. This gives the protein CAIGRGELQETQYF.

The chain employs TRBV2 and TRBJ1-2; TRBD1 is a possible D gene (5 bases). Trimming removed 6 bases at V and 4 bases at J, with 9 bases between. Looked up from germline, CDR1 is SNHLY and CDR2 is FYNNEI. The CDR3 is 12 amino acids. CDR3 in amino acids: CASRDKLYGYTF. The CDR3 DNA sequence: TGTGCCAGCAGGGACAAACTCTATGGCTACACCTTC.